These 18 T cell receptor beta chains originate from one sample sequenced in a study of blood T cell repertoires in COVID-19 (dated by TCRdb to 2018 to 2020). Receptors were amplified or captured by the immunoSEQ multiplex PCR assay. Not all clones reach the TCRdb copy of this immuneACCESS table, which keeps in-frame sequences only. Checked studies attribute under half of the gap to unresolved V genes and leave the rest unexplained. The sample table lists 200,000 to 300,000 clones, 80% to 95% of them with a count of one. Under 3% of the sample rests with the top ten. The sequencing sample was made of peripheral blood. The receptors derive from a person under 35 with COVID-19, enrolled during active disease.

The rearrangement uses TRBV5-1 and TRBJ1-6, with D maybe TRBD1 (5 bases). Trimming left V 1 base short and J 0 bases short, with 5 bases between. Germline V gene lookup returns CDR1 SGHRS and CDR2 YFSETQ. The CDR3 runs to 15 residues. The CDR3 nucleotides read TGCGCCAGCAGCTTGACAGGCTCCTATAATTCACCCCTCCACTTT. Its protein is CASSLTGSYNSPLHF.

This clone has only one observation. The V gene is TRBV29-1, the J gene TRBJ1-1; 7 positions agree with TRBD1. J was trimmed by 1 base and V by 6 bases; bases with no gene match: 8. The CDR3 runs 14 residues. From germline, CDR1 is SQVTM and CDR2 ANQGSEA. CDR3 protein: CSVQTDRENTEAFF. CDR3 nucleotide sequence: TGCAGCGTGCAGACAGACAGGGAGAACACTGAAGCTTTCTTT.

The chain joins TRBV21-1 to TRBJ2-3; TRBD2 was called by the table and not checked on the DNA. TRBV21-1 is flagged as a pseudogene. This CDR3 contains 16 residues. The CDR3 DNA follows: TGTGCCAGGGACCCGGGGACTAGCGGGGTTCAAGATACGCAGTATTTT. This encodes CARDPGTSGVQDTQYF.

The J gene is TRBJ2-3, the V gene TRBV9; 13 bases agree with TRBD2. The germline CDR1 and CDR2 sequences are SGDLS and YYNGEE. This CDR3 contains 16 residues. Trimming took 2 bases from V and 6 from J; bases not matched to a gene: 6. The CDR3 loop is CASSVTGLAGADTQYF. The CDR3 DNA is TGTGCCAGCAGCGTGACCGGACTAGCGGGAGCTGATACGCAGTATTTT.

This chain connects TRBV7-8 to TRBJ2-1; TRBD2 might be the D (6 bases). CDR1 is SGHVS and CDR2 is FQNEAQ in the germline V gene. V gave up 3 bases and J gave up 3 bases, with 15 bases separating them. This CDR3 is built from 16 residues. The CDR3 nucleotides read TGTGCCAGCAGCTTTGGGACTTGGGGATTCTACAATGAGCAGTTCTTC. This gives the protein CASSFGTWGFYNEQFF.

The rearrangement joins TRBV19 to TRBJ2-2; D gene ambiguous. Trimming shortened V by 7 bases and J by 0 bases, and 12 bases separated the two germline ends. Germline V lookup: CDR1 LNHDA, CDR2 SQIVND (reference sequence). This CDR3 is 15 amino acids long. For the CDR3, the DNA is TGTGCCAGTAAGGTGCTCGCGGCGAACACCGGGGAGCTGTTTTTT. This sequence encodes CASKVLAANTGELFF.

The CDR3 protein is CASSLVLRYNEQFF. The CDR3 DNA reads as TGTGCCAGCAGCCTAGTTTTACGGTACAATGAGCAGTTCTTC. The rearrangement uses TRBV27 and TRBJ2-1; D is unresolved. Germline CDR1 is MNHEY and CDR2 is SMNVEV (reference sequence). The CDR3 is 14 residues long. V was pared by 6 bases and J by 4 bases, with 13 bases between.

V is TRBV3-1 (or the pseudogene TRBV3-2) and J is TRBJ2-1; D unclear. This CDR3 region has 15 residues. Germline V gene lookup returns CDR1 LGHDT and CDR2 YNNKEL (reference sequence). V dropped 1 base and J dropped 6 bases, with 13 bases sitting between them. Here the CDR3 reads CASSQGPWQFNEQFF. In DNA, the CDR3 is TGTGCCAGCAGCCAAGGTCCATGGCAATTCAATGAGCAGTTCTTC.

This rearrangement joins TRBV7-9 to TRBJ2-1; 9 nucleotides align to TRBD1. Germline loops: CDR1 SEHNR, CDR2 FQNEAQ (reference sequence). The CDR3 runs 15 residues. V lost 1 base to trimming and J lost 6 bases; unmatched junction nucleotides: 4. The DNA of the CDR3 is TGTGCCAGCAGCTTAGGGACAGGGGTTTTCAATGAGCAGTTCTTC. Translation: CASSLGTGVFNEQFF.

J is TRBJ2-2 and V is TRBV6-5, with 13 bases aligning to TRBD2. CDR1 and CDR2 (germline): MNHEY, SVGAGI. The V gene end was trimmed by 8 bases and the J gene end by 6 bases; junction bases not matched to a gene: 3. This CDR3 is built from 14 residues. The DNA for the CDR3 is TGTGCCAGCGGACTAGCGGGAGAGGCCGGGGAGCTGTTTTTT. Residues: CASGLAGEAGELFF.

DNA of the CDR3: TGCGCCAGCAGCCAAGGCCGGGGGGTCTACAATGAGCAGTTCTTC. Its translation: CASSQGRGVYNEQFF. V gene TRBV4-3 combines with J gene TRBJ2-1, with 7 bases fitting TRBD2. Per germline, CDR1 LGHNA and CDR2 YSLEER. Trimming at V came to 1 base and at J to 3 bases, leaving 3 bases not matched to a gene. The CDR3 is 15 residues long.

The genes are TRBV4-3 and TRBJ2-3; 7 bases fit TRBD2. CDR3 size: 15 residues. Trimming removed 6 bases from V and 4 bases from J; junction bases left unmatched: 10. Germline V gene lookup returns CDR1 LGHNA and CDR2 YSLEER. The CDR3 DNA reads TGCGCCAGCAGGGTTTGGCGGGAGAGGGCAGATACGCAGTATTTT. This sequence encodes CASRVWRERADTQYF.

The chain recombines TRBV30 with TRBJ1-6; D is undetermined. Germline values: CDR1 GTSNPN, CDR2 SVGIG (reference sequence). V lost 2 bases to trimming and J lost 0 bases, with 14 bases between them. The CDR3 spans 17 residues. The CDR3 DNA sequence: TGTGCCTGGAGTCTACTCACCCGAGGCTCCTATAATTCACCCCTCCACTTT. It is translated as CAWSLLTRGSYNSPLHF.

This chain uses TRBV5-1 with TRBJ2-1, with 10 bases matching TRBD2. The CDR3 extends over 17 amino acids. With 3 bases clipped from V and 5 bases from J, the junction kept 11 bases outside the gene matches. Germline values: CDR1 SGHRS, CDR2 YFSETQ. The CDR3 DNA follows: TGCGCCAGCAGCTCTCGGGTTAGCGGGAGGAGCAACAATGAGCAGTTCTTC. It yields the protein CASSSRVSGRSNNEQFF.

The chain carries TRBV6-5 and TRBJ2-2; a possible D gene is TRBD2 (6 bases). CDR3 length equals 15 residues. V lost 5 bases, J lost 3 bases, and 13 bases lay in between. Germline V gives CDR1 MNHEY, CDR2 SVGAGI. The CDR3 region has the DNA TGTGCCAGCAGTCAGGAGGGGAAGGACACCGGGGAGCTGTTTTTT. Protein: CASSQEGKDTGELFF.

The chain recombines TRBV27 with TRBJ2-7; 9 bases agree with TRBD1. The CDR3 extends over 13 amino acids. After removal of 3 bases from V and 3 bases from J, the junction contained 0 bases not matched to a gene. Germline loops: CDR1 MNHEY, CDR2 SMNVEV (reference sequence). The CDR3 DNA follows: TGTGCCAGCAGTTTGACAGGGGGCTACGAGCAGTACTTC. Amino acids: CASSLTGGYEQYF.

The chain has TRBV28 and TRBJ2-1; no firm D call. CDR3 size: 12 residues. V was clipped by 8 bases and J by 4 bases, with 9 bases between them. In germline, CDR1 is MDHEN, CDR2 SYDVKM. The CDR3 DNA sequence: TGTGCCAGCCAACGCGAGTACAATGAGCAGTTCTTC. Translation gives CASQREYNEQFF.

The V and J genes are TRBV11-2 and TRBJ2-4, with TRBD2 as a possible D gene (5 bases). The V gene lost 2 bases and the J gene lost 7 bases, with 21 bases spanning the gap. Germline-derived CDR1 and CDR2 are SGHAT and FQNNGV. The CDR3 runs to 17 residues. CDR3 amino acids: CASSLLAGPTVGNIQYF. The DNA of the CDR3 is TGTGCCAGCAGCTTACTGGCGGGCCCGACGGTGGGGAACATTCAGTACTTC.